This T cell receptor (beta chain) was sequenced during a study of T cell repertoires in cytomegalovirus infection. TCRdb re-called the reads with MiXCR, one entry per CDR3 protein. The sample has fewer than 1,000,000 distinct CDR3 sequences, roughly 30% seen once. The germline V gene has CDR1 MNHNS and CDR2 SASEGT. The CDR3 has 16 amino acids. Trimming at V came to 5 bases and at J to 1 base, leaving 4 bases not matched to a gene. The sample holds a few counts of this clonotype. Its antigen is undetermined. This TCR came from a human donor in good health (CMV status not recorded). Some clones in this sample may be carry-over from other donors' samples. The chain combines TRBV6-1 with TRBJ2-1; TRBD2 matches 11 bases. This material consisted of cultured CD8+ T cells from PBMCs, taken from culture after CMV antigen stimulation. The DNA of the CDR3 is TGTGCCAGCAGTAAGACTAGCGGGGTATCCTACAATGAGCAGTTCTTC. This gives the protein CASSKTSGVSYNEQFF.